The 20 T cell receptor beta chains in this list originate from one sample, sequenced in a study of shared clonotypes between healthy human individuals. Naive CD8 isolation took CD45RO-negative cells positively selected for CCR7 and excluded terminally differentiated effector memory CD45RA+ cells. Generated by immunoSEQ multiplex PCR, the TCRdb table keeps only in-frame clones and is missing some. Among about 680,000 clones, about 90% were seen once, and the ten largest hold nearly 25%. Input material: naive CD8+ T cells sorted from blood. These receptors originate from a man between 25 and 39 years old in good health.

This chain links TRBV7-9 with TRBJ2-1; maybe TRBD1 (6 bases). V was pared by 5 bases and J by 5 bases, with 16 bases between. The germline CDR1 and CDR2 sequences are SEHNR and FQNEAQ (reference sequence). This CDR3 has 15 residues. DNA for the CDR3: TGTGCCAGCAGCCCTACAGGGTGGGCGGACAATGAGCAGTTCTTC. Protein: CASSPTGWADNEQFF.

This clone has only a few counts. The chain links TRBV6-1 to TRBJ1-5, with 7 bases matching TRBD1. The germline V gene encodes CDR1 MNHNS and CDR2 SASEGT. J lost 7 bases, V lost 4 bases, and 10 bases had no gene match. The CDR3 contains 15 residues. The CDR3 DNA is TGTGCCAGCAGTGCCTTCGTAGGGGGCGGCCAGCCCCAGCATTTT. Its protein is CASSAFVGGGQPQHF.

The J gene is TRBJ2-7, the V gene TRBV2; D call uncertain. This CDR3 is built from 13 residues. Deletions cut 9 bases from V and 0 bases from J, with 12 bases between. Per the germline V gene, CDR1 is SNHLY and CDR2 is FYNNEI. CDR3 in DNA: TGTGCCAGTGTGGACGTTAGCTCCTACGAGCAGTACTTC. Its translation: CASVDVSSYEQYF.

The chain is built from TRBV15 and TRBJ2-7, with D possibly matching TRBD1 (5 bases). V was pared by 1 base and J by 4 bases, with 11 bases between. This CDR3 region has 14 residues. Germline loops: CDR1 LNHNV, CDR2 YYDKDF (reference sequence). This chain's CDR3 is CATSRGRGGYEQYF. The CDR3 DNA follows: TGTGCCACCAGCAGAGGTAGGGGTGGGTACGAGCAGTACTTC.

The chain links TRBV7-9 to TRBJ2-1, with D unclear. The CDR3 loop spans 13 amino acids. With 1 base removed from V and 7 bases from J, the gap between germline ends came to 8 bases. Per the germline V gene, CDR1 is SEHNR and CDR2 is FQNEAQ (reference sequence). The CDR3 region is CASSLGHGNEQFF. In DNA form, the CDR3 reads TGTGCCAGCAGCTTAGGACACGGGAATGAGCAGTTCTTC.

About this clone: The sample contains more than one DNA sequence encoding this CDR3. This chain connects TRBV9 to TRBJ2-1; D not resolved. Germline lookup yields CDR1 SGDLS and CDR2 YYNGEE. The CDR3 covers 12 residues. V was shortened by 0 bases and J by 7 bases, with 5 bases between the two germline ends. The CDR3 reads CASSVAENEQFF. The DNA of the CDR3 is TGTGCCAGCAGCGTAGCAGAAAATGAGCAGTTCTTC.

The rearrangement links TRBV6-1 to TRBJ1-5; D is unclear. The germline gives CDR1 MNHNS, CDR2 SASEGT. The CDR3 is 13 residues long. The V end lost 1 base, the J end lost 3 bases, and 4 bases lay between the germline ends. In DNA form, the CDR3 reads TGTGCCAGCAGTGAAGATCTCAATCAGCCCCAGCATTTT. Amino acid sequence: CASSEDLNQPQHF.

This sequence joins TRBV11-2 and TRBJ2-5; 11 nucleotides agree with TRBD2. After removal of 5 bases from V and 1 base from J, the junction contained 3 bases not matched to a gene. Germline V gene data show CDR1 as SGHAT and CDR2 as FQNNGV. This CDR3 has 15 residues. The CDR3 DNA reads TGTGCCAGCAGCCCCGGGACTAGCGGCCAAGAGACCCAGTACTTC. Translated, it gives CASSPGTSGQETQYF.

The chain uses TRBV7-9 and TRBJ1-2, with 8 nucleotides matching TRBD1. This CDR3 has 15 residues. Trimming at V came to 5 bases and at J to 4 bases, leaving 9 bases not matched to a gene. Germline-derived CDR1 and CDR2 are SEHNR and FQNEAQ (reference sequence). The CDR3 DNA reads TGTGCCAGCAGCGCCCCGGACAGGGATCCCTATGGCTACACCTTC. Protein product: CASSAPDRDPYGYTF.

The V call is TRBV13, the J call TRBJ1-4; 7 bases match TRBD1. Trimming at V came to 4 bases and at J to 4 bases, leaving 3 bases not matched to a gene. The CDR3 length is 14 residues. The germline CDR1 and CDR2 sequences are PRHDT and FYEKMQ (reference sequence). DNA of the CDR3: TGTGCCAGCAGCTCGGGACAGATTAATGAAAAACTGTTTTTT. Translation: CASSSGQINEKLFF. The variable domain in full, with the rest retrieved from reference TRBV13 and TRBJ1-4, is AAGVIQSPRHLIKEKRETATLKCYPIPRHDTVYWYQQGPGQDPQFLISFYEKMQSDKGSIPDRFSAQQFSDYHSELNMSSLELGDSALYFCASSSGQINEKLFFGSGTQLSVL.

The chain employs TRBV7-3 and TRBJ2-7, with 9 positions matching TRBD2. Germline V gives CDR1 SGHTA, CDR2 FQGTGA. The CDR3 covers 15 residues. The V segment lost 5 bases and the J segment 7 bases; nucleotides outside the gene matches: 12. In nucleotides, the CDR3 is TGTGCCAGCAGCCCAGGACTAGCGAGCTGGGAGGAGCAGTACTTC. Translation: CASSPGLASWEEQYF.

The chain uses TRBV2 and TRBJ2-7; tentatively, D is TRBD1 or TRBD2 (5 bases each). Deletions cut 1 base from V and 6 bases from J, with 7 bases between. CDR1 SNHLY and CDR2 FYNNEI come from the germline V gene. This CDR3 region has 12 residues. The CDR3 DNA sequence: TGTGCCAGCAGTGAAGGGGGGAGCGAGCAGTACTTC. Amino acid sequence: CASSEGGSEQYF.

This clone was observed a handful of times. The J gene is TRBJ1-1, the V gene TRBV27; D ambiguous. This CDR3 region has 14 residues. Trimming left V 8 bases short and J 4 bases short, with 17 bases between. Per germline, CDR1 MNHEY and CDR2 SMNVEV (reference sequence). As DNA, the CDR3 is TGTGCCAGCTCCCCAGGAGCCCTGGCCACTGAAGCTTTCTTT. This gives the protein CASSPGALATEAFF.

This rearrangement joins TRBV2 to TRBJ1-5; perhaps TRBD1 as D (5 bases). The germline V gene encodes CDR1 SNHLY and CDR2 FYNNEI. The CDR3 is 16 amino acids. V dropped 2 bases and J dropped 4 bases, with 15 bases sitting between them. In DNA, the CDR3 is TGTGCCAGCAGTGAAACCGCGGGGCCGGGGAATCAGCCCCAGCATTTT. Amino acids: CASSETAGPGNQPQHF.

This clone occurred once. The CDR3 region is CACTPSGSYEQYF. CDR3 nucleotides: TGTGCCTGTACCCCTAGCGGATCCTACGAGCAGTACTTC. The genes are TRBV30 and TRBJ2-7; 7 nucleotides agree with TRBD2. Germline V lookup: CDR1 GTSNPN, CDR2 SVGIG (reference sequence). The CDR3 runs 13 residues. Trimming took 6 bases from V and 1 from J; bases not matched to a gene: 6.

The rearrangement links TRBV4-1 to TRBJ2-1; TRBD1 or TRBD2 may be the D gene (6 bases each). V lost 4 bases to trimming and J lost 7 bases, with 17 bases between them. The CDR3 extends over 15 amino acids. Looked up from germline, CDR1 is MGHRA and CDR2 is YSYEKL. The CDR3: CASSPTGLAYNEQFF. In DNA, the CDR3 is TGCGCCAGCAGCCCTACAGGGCTAGCGTATAATGAGCAGTTCTTC.

The chain couples TRBV29-1 to TRBJ2-7, with 7 bases aligning to TRBD1. In germline, CDR1 is SQVTM, CDR2 ANQGSEA. The CDR3 is made up of 13 amino acids. V was pared by 6 bases and J by 5 bases, with 10 bases of the junction left unmatched. For the CDR3, the DNA is TGCAGCGTCGAATCGACAGGGAGACACGAGCAGTACTTC. Its protein is CSVESTGRHEQYF.

On this clone itself: Other nucleotide sequences from this sample produce the same CDR3. The chain combines TRBV4-3 with TRBJ1-3; D may be TRBD1 (6 bases). Germline V CDR1 and CDR2: LGHNA, YSLEER. This CDR3 comprises 15 residues. Trimming removed 1 base at V and 1 base at J, with 8 bases between. This chain's CDR3 is CASSQGTASGNTIYF. The CDR3 DNA is TGCGCCAGCAGCCAAGGGACAGCTTCTGGAAACACCATATATTTT.

This chain uses TRBV2 with TRBJ2-1; 12 nucleotides match TRBD2. CDR1 SNHLY and CDR2 FYNNEI come from the germline V gene. V shed 3 bases and J 6 bases; nucleotides not matched to a gene: 6. The CDR3 totals 16 residues. The CDR3 DNA is TGTGCCAGCAGTGACGGACTAGCGGGAAATTTCAATGAGCAGTTCTTC. It yields the protein CASSDGLAGNFNEQFF.

V usage is TRBV5-1 and J usage is TRBJ2-1; 11 nucleotides match TRBD2. Germline CDR1 reads SGHRS; CDR2 reads YFSETQ. V lost 0 bases, J lost 7 bases, and 6 bases stayed unmatched. CDR3 size: 16 residues. The CDR3 here is CASSLGLAGWGNEQFF. CDR3 sequence (DNA): TGCGCCAGCAGCTTGGGACTAGCGGGGTGGGGGAATGAGCAGTTCTTC. Full variable domain (rest looked up from reference TRBV5-1 and TRBJ2-1): KAGVTQTPRYLIKTRGQQVTLSCSPISGHRSVSWYQQTPGQGLQFLFEYFSETQRNKGNFPGRFSGRQFSNSRSEMNVSTLELGDSALYLCASSLGLAGWGNEQFFGPGTRLTVL.